The rows below give T cell receptor beta chains drawn from one sample of a study of CD8+ T cells in alopecia areata. Method: immunoSEQ multiplex PCR; TCRdb's copy keeps in-frame clones and lacks some. Of under 200,000 clones listed, around 59% are singletons. The sequences come from CD4+ T cells sorted from blood, collected at week 24, from a patient treated with tofacitinib. The receptors derive from a human donor with alopecia areata. The CDR3 runs from the conserved cysteine through the conserved F or W. A D gene is named only where the DNA matches it firmly. Part of the rows lack a size; the others show once, few, many or a class for expanded clones.

TRBD1	.	TRBV4-2	TRBJ2-4	CASSQDRDSNIQYF	TGTGCCAGCAGCCAAGACCGGGACAGCAACATTCAGTACTTC
.	.	TRBV7-9	TRBJ2-7	CASSGTGSEQYF	TGTGCCAGCAGCGGAACAGGGTCGGAGCAGTACTTC
.	.	TRBV29-1	TRBJ1-1	CSVDSFGNTEAFF	TGCAGCGTCGACAGCTTTGGGAACACTGAAGCTTTCTTT
.	.	TRBV5-1	TRBJ2-5	CASSPTGTGETQYF	TGCGCCAGCAGCCCCACAGGGACGGGTGAGACCCAGTACTTC
TRBD1	.	TRBV7-9	TRBJ1-2	CASSRTGANYGYTF	TGTGCCAGCAGCCGGACAGGGGCTAACTATGGCTACACCTTC
TRBD1	.	TRBV29-1	TRBJ1-1	CSVTGVWSTEAFF	TGCAGCGTAACAGGGGTATGGAGCACTGAAGCTTTCTTT
TRBD1	.	TRBV30	TRBJ2-7	CAWQSDRAAYEQYF	TGTGCCTGGCAGTCGGACAGGGCAGCCTACGAGCAGTACTTC
.	.	TRBV4-1	TRBJ1-6	CASSQVSSSYNSPLHF	TGCGCCAGCAGCCAAGTGTCGAGCTCCTATAATTCACCCCTCCACTTT
TRBD1	few	TRBV7-9	TRBJ2-7	CASSLNYRGIYEQYF	TGTGCCAGCAGCTTAAACTACAGGGGGATATACGAGCAGTACTTC
TRBD1	.	TRBV9	TRBJ1-5	CASSYYRGQPQHF	TGTGCCAGCAGCTACTACAGGGGGCAGCCCCAGCATTTT
.	.	TRBV25-1	TRBJ2-5	CASSDRGTGRETQYF	TGTGCCAGCAGTGATCGGGGCACAGGCCGGGAGACCCAGTACTTC
TRBD1	once	TRBV4-2	TRBJ2-7	CASSRDSSYEQYF	TGTGCCAGCAGCCGGGACAGCTCCTACGAGCAGTACTTC
TRBD1	few	TRBV29-1	TRBJ2-1	CSVGPGTAYNEQFF	TGCAGCGTTGGCCCAGGGACAGCCTACAATGAGCAGTTCTTC
TRBD2	.	TRBV27	TRBJ2-3	CASSRRLAGATDTQYF	TGTGCCAGCAGTCGAAGACTAGCGGGGGCCACAGATACGCAGTATTTT
.	.	TRBV29-1	TRBJ1-1	CSVLRDRSTEAFF	TGCAGCGTTCTGAGGGATCGGAGCACTGAAGCTTTCTTT
.	.	TRBV7-9	TRBJ2-3	CASSPRVRGTDTQYF	TGTGCCAGCAGCCCGAGAGTAAGGGGCACAGATACGCAGTATTTT
.	.	TRBV6-1	TRBJ2-5	CASLGRPQETQYF	TGTGCCAGCCTGGGACGGCCCCAAGAGACCCAGTACTTC
TRBD1	.	TRBV4-1	TRBJ2-2	CASSKGTANTGELFF	TGCGCCAGCAGCAAAGGGACAGCGAACACCGGGGAGCTGTTTTTT
.	few	TRBV30	TRBJ1-2	CAWSVPRNYGYTF	TGTGCCTGGAGTGTACCGAGGAACTATGGCTACACCTTC
.	.	TRBV6-5	TRBJ2-1	CASRLPLGNEQFF	TGTGCCAGCAGGTTACCCTTAGGGAATGAGCAGTTCTTC
.	few	TRBV4-1	TRBJ1-2	CASSQDGGFKYGYTF	TGCGCCAGCAGCCAAGATGGAGGGTTCAAGTATGGCTACACCTTC
.	once	TRBV29-1	TRBJ1-2	CSVPGGAGYGYTF	TGCAGCGTTCCCGGTGGGGCAGGCTATGGCTACACCTTC
.	.	TRBV30	TRBJ1-6	CAWSLRSINSPLHF	TGTGCCTGGAGTTTAAGGTCGATTAATTCACCCCTCCACTTT
.	.	TRBV4-1	TRBJ2-5	CASSQAPTAQETQYF	TGCGCCAGCAGCCAAGCTCCGACAGCTCAAGAGACCCAGTACTTC
.	.	TRBV29-1	TRBJ1-1	CSALVGGNTEAFF	TGCAGCGCCCTGGTAGGGGGGAACACTGAAGCTTTCTTT
.	.	TRBV30	TRBJ2-3	CAWAGTSGTDTQYF	TGTGCCTGGGCCGGGACCTCGGGGACAGATACGCAGTATTTT
TRBD1	few	TRBV30	TRBJ1-4	CAWDRGPNEKLFF	TGTGCCTGGGACAGGGGACCTAATGAAAAACTGTTTTTT
.	.	TRBV5-6	TRBJ1-1	CASSSLGEAFF	TGTGCCAGCAGTAGTTTGGGTGAAGCTTTCTTT
.	.	TRBV30	TRBJ2-3	CAWSDRVVTDTQYF	TGTGCCTGGAGTGACAGGGTAGTCACAGATACGCAGTATTTT
TRBD2	.	TRBV19	TRBJ2-5	CASSIGQGLGGTQYF	TGTGCCAGTAGTATAGGCCAGGGACTAGGGGGGACCCAGTACTTC
TRBD1	few	TRBV6-1	TRBJ1-5	CASSDGPGTADQPQHF	TGTGCCAGCAGTGACGGGCCCGGGACAGCGGATCAGCCCCAGCATTTT
TRBD1	few	TRBV5-6	TRBJ2-6	CASSETGFGANVLTF	TGTGCCAGCAGCGAGACAGGGTTTGGGGCCAACGTCCTGACTTTC